The 11 T cell receptor beta chains reported below all come from one sample, sequenced in a study of long-term antiretroviral therapy in people with HIV (dated by TCRdb to between 2021 and 2023). Sequencing of the TRB variable region was done with the immunoSEQ hsTCRB v3.0 assay at survey level resolution. This is the immuneACCESS table as TCRdb keeps it, with only in-frame sequences that have V and J called. A part of the clones is gone; compared with another copy, unresolved V genes explain less than half, and the rest is unexplained. A total of 8,000 to 10,000 clones appear in this sample, 70% to 90% of them only once. The ten most abundant clones make up about a sixth of the sample. The specimen was unsorted PBMCs, collected 0.7 years after starting antiretroviral therapy. These receptors all come from a middle-aged man with HIV.

V and J are TRBV21-1 and TRBJ2-7; the table gives TRBD2 as D, unverified against the DNA. TRBV21-1 is an annotated pseudogene. This CDR3 is 12 amino acids long. CDR3 bases: TGTGCCAGGGCGGGGCCCTCCTACGAGCAGTACTTC. Its protein is CARAGPSYEQYF.

CDR3 region: CASSPPGRREQFF. The CDR3 region has the DNA TGTGCCAGCAGTCCGCCAGGCCGTAGAGAGCAGTTCTTC. The chain uses TRBV6-5 and TRBJ2-1; D is ambiguous. Germline CDR1 MNHEY, CDR2 SVGAGI. V was clipped by 5 bases and J by 10 bases, with 15 bases between them. This CDR3 comprises 13 residues.

J is TRBJ1-2 and V is TRBV21-1. TRBV21-1 is tagged as a pseudogene. This CDR3 has 14 residues. CDR3 protein: CASSNEKYNYGYTF. DNA for the CDR3: TGTGCCAGCAGCAACGAAAAATATAACTATGGCTACACCTTC.

This clone was counted a few times. The J gene is TRBJ2-5, the V gene TRBV29-1; weak D call: TRBD1 (5 bases). Trimming cost V 7 bases and J 5 bases, with 8 bases left between them. The CDR3 covers 10 residues. Germline V gene sequence: CDR1 SQVTM, CDR2 ANQGSEA. CDR3 nucleotides: TGCAGCGCTGCAGGGGAGACCCAGTACTTC. Translation: CSAAGETQYF.

This rearrangement joins TRBV27 to TRBJ1-2; D perhaps matches TRBD1 (5 bases). CDR1 MNHEY and CDR2 SMNVEV come from the germline V gene (reference sequence). Trimming cost V 5 bases and J 2 bases, with 15 bases left between them. The CDR3 is 15 amino acids. The CDR3 protein is CASSATWAGNYGYTF. As DNA, the CDR3 is TGTGCCAGCAGTGCTACCTGGGCAGGGAACTATGGCTACACCTTC.

CDR3 amino acids: CASSQETGYEQYF. CDR3 nucleotides: TGCGCCAGCAGCCAGGAGACAGGTTACGAGCAGTACTTC. The rearrangement joins TRBV4-3 to TRBJ2-7, with D perhaps matching TRBD1 (6 bases). V lost 3 bases and J 4 bases, leaving 10 bases between the germline ends. Germline CDR1 and CDR2: LGHNA and YSLEER. The CDR3 consists of 13 residues.

The genes are TRBV11-2 and TRBJ1-1; D not resolved. CDR1 and CDR2 from the germline V gene are SGHAT and FQNNGV. The CDR3 length is 17 residues. V was shortened by 6 bases and J by 0 bases, with 20 bases between the two germline ends. The CDR3: CASRPPIRFGVNTEAFF. In DNA form, the CDR3 reads TGTGCCAGCAGACCCCCAATTAGATTTGGAGTGAACACTGAAGCTTTCTTT.

This rearrangement joins TRBV11-2 to TRBJ2-7, with a tentative D call TRBD2 (5 bases). V dropped 4 bases and J dropped 11 bases, with 24 bases sitting between them. The CDR3 extends over 15 amino acids. Germline V gene lookup returns CDR1 SGHAT and CDR2 FQNNGV. CDR3 amino acids: CASSSSGLAITEEYF. CDR3 DNA sequence: TGTGCCAGCAGCTCGAGCGGCCTAGCAATTACCGAAGAGTACTTC. Together with reference TRBV11-2 and TRBJ2-7, the CDR3 gives the full variable domain: EAGVAQSPRYKIIEKRQSVAFWCNPISGHATLYWYQQILGQGPKLLIQFQNNGVVDDSQLPKDRFSAERLKGVDSTLKIQPAKLEDSAVYLCASSSSGLAITEEYFGPGTRLTVT.

The chain carries TRBV12-5 and TRBJ2-3, with D hard to call. Germline CDR1 LGHNT, CDR2 FRNRAP. This CDR3 is 14 amino acids long. V was trimmed by 1 base and J by 4 bases, leaving 9 bases between them. In nucleotides, the CDR3 is TGTGCTAGTGGTTTGGCCCAGGTGCCAGATACGCAGTATTTT. Residues: CASGLAQVPDTQYF.

In its sample, this clone was seen a few times. This chain joins TRBV29-1 and TRBJ1-5; no firm D call. Germline V lookup: CDR1 SQVTM, CDR2 ANQGSEA. The CDR3 sequence is 13 residues long. V was trimmed by 4 bases and J by 1 base, leaving 8 bases between them. CDR3 amino acids: CSVVTESNQPQHF. The CDR3 bases are TGCAGCGTTGTCACAGAAAGCAATCAGCCCCAGCATTTT.

V and J are TRBV4-3 and TRBJ2-3; 8 nucleotides align to TRBD2. CDR1 and CDR2 (germline): LGHNA, YSLEER. This CDR3 is 18 amino acids long. V was clipped by 0 bases and J by 6 bases; unmatched bases: 14. This CDR3 reads CASSQDSVLAAPGDTQYF. In DNA, the CDR3 is TGCGCCAGCAGCCAAGATAGTGTACTAGCGGCTCCCGGGGATACGCAGTATTTT.